What follows is one TCR beta chain and its context. Only a few counts were recorded for this clonotype. What this receptor recognizes is not known. There are no base qualities to consult, and no much larger clone falls within one base. The method was 5' RACE. Reads for this sample came from an Illumina HiSeq 2500. A second about 7 to 11 cycle PCR used a sample-barcoded 5' primer and a J-beta primer mix. Each TCR beta cDNA molecule received a unique molecular identifier from a template-switch 5' adaptor carrying 12 random nucleotides. Each sample yielded at least 3 million CDR3-containing paired-end reads. The Mint cDNA synthesis kit, primed by a TRBC-specific oligonucleotide, was used to synthesize first-strand cDNA from all RNA. After uracil-DNA glycosylase treatment, a first 18-cycle PCR used universal primers M1SS and BC2_uni_R on all cDNA. In the source study's methods: Each sample was normalized by randomly selecting 1 million high-quality reads, each carrying a distinct molecular identifier. Reads with shared molecular identifiers were discarded instead of being binned into consensus sequences. MiTCR, with a Q25 quality threshold and the strictest error-elimination algorithm, was used for CDR3 identification, clonotype clustering and error correction. Lower-bound total TCR beta diversity was estimated with a nonparametric unseen species model using Euler transformation. TCRdb applied fastp at Q25 and MiXCR to the public reads, then kept only in-frame beta chains. Merged by CDR3 protein, the rows form single entries marked with the most common genes and DNA. These V and J calls derive from TCRdb rather than the authors' analysis. Recorded for this sample are roughly 1 million distinct CDR3 sequences; approximately 25% of them occurred a single time. The ten largest account for 0.65% to 0.95% of the sample.

This sample was taken from a study of blood T cells in healthy people across ages (dated by TCRdb to 2013 to 2016). Context from the whole study: In model experiments, template switching captured roughly one uniquely barcoded TCR beta cDNA molecule for every two T cells. To track age-related changes in TCR beta repertoire diversity, the study relied on deep sequencing normalized with unique cDNA molecular identifiers. The donors were split into four age groups: young (average 16 years), middle-aged (39), aged (about 56) and long-lived (roughly 88). Two additional independent replicas of 1 million unique cDNA reads from the same blood draw were analyzed for two donors (one aged 18 to 30 and one aged 80 or older). Results the study describes overall, beyond this receptor: Conclusive comparison of naive and antigen-experienced compartments was prevented by the profiling of bulk unsorted PBMCs. Because donor CMV infection status was unknown, age-related changes in expanded clonotypes were potentially confounded. There was a strong correlation between observed TCR beta diversity and the percentage of naive T cells measured by flow cytometry. Observed TCR beta diversity per million T cells fell roughly linearly with age, and a significant reduction was already apparent by age about 36. Compared with the aged group, the long-lived group had more naive CD4+ T cells, fewer expanded clones and increased TCR diversity, suggesting age selection. Total diversity estimates from one million sequenced T cells were considered lower bounds and underestimates.

The donors were 40 or so Caucasian individuals from Russia, aged roughly 6 to 90 years, who were systemically healthy. Each donor gave 8 to 10 milliliters of peripheral blood, drawn into EDTA-treated Vacutainer tubes. Ficoll-Paque density-gradient centrifugation was used to isolate PBMCs, with at least 7 million obtained per sample. Trizol reagent was used to extract total RNA from PBMCs, with at least 6 micrograms per sample. The percentages of naive CD45RAhigh/CD27high T cells were determined by flow cytometry on a PBMC aliquot from every donor. V loses 5 bases, J loses 2 bases, and the germline ends lie 10 bases apart. CDR1 PRHDT and CDR2 FYEKMQ are derived from the germline V gene (reference sequence). From cysteine to phenylalanine, the CDR3 is 13 amino acids long. Only the CDR3 DNA is retained, 39 bases long and in frame from the first base. This same sample was also taken into another study, of T cells of mothers and their children. Per the second study: Donors were nine systemically healthy Caucasian individuals: three mothers and their six children. cDNA synthesis consumed the entire amount of extracted RNA, loaded at approximately 1.6 ug RNA in each 15 ul reaction. Sample barcodes and 2-4 random nucleotides were added via the M1S primer in the second PCR. Each mother yielded over 9.5 million TCR beta CDR3 reads and each child 2.5 million to 3.5 million reads. In both related and unrelated pairs, thymic selection shapes the output of TCR recombination in a similar way, with inherited differences having only a minor effect. Normalized repertoire overlap was always found to be slightly, but never significantly, higher in related mother-child pairs than in unrelated mother-child pairs. Persistent microchimeric T cell clones were not detected, at a sensitivity of about 100 clones per million clonotypes. Deep NGS was used in the study to compare the TCR beta repertoires of mothers and children and to look for features that separate related mother-child pairs from unrelated individuals. On average, the children were approximately 11 +/- 4 years old, while the mothers were about 37 +/- 4 years old. Libraries were sequenced on Illumina HiSeq 2000 with 100+100 nt paired-end reads after adapter ligation with NEBNext reagents. Mother and child libraries were prepared a month apart and sequenced in separate runs to prevent cross-contamination. For each donor, somewhere between 500,000 and 2,000,000 distinct TCR beta clonotypes were identified. Naive TCR beta clonotypes were estimated from low-frequency clonotypes matched to each donor's FACS-determined naive share, without sorting.

The origin of this receptor is a girl aged 2 to 9 in good health. The sequencing sample was made of blood. This receptor chain uses TRBV13 and TRBJ2-7; the D gene is not confidently resolved. The CDR3 in this case is CASSPHSTYEQYF. The DNA is as follows: TGTGCCAGCAGCCCACACTCAACCTACGAGCAGTACTTC.